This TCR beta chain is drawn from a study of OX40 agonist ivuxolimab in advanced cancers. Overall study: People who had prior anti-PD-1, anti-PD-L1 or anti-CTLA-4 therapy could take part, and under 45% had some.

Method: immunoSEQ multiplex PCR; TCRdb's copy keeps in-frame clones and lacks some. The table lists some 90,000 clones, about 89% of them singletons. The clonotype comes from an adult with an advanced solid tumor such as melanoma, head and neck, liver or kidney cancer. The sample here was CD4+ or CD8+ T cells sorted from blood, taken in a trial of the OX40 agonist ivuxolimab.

CDR3 coding DNA: TGTGCCAGCAGAAGGCCAGCGGGAGGAAACAATGAGCAGTTCTTC. Translation: CASRRPAGGNNEQFF. The rearrangement uses TRBV5-6 and TRBJ2-1; 9 nucleotides line up with TRBD2. Per the germline V gene, CDR1 is SGHDT and CDR2 is YYEEEE. Trimming at V came to 5 bases and at J to 5 bases, leaving 8 bases not matched to a gene. The CDR3 has 15 residues.